Listed below are T cell receptor beta chains from one sample, sequenced in a study of identical twins. Via MiXCR, TCRdb re-called the 5' RACE reads, giving one row per CDR3 protein. Counted here are hundreds of thousands of distinct CDR3 sequences, 20% to 25% occurring once; the ten biggest clones make up over 2.5%. This same sample was also taken into another study, of T cells expressing NK-cell markers.

What was sequenced was CD4+ T cells sorted from blood. The receptors come from a woman between 18 and 30 years old in good health. The CDR3 runs from the conserved cysteine through the conserved F or W. Not all rows give a size; the values are once, few, many and, for expanded clones, a class.

clone size: few
CDR3 length: 16
J gene: TRBJ2-7
V gene: TRBV6-5
CDR3 protein: CASSTFSDRGMYEQYF

clone size: NA
CDR3 length: 17
J gene: TRBJ2-3
V gene: TRBV15
CDR3 protein: CATSRGRTSGSADTQYF

clone size: few
CDR3 length: 15
J gene: TRBJ1-2
V gene: TRBV3-1
CDR3 protein: CASRAGTGPPYGYTF

clone size: NA
CDR3 length: 16
J gene: TRBJ1-2
V gene: TRBV2
CDR3 protein: CASSEAQGQGFYGYTF

clone size: few
CDR3 length: 15
J gene: TRBJ2-7
V gene: TRBV7-2
CDR3 protein: CASSLNRVTAYEQYF

clone size: few
CDR3 length: 14
J gene: TRBJ2-3
V gene: TRBV20-1
CDR3 protein: CSARRTGTGDTQYF

clone size: NA
CDR3 length: 12
J gene: TRBJ2-7
V gene: TRBV7-9
CDR3 protein: CASSLDGPEQYF

clone size: NA
CDR3 length: 16
J gene: TRBJ2-1
V gene: TRBV20-1
CDR3 protein: CSASSSGGNTYNEQFF

clone size: few
CDR3 length: 13
J gene: TRBJ2-3
V gene: TRBV20-1
CDR3 protein: CSYLRDYTDTQYF

clone size: NA
CDR3 length: 15
J gene: TRBJ2-7
V gene: TRBV15
CDR3 protein: CATSRDFRRGYEQYF

clone size: NA
CDR3 length: 14
J gene: TRBJ2-1
V gene: TRBV5-1
CDR3 protein: CASSSRRVEHEQFF

clone size: NA
CDR3 length: 15
J gene: TRBJ2-3
V gene: TRBV6-5
CDR3 protein: CASSYQAGVTDTQYF

clone size: NA
CDR3 length: 16
J gene: TRBJ2-3
V gene: TRBV7-9
CDR3 protein: CASSLNAFGGRDTQYF

clone size: many
CDR3 length: 15
J gene: TRBJ1-5
V gene: TRBV5-1
CDR3 protein: CASSLEGYSNQPQHF

clone size: many
CDR3 length: 15
J gene: TRBJ1-1
V gene: TRBV5-1
CDR3 protein: CASSFGGVASSEAFF

clone size: NA
CDR3 length: 16
J gene: TRBJ2-1
V gene: TRBV11-2
CDR3 protein: CASSGRGGGNPNEQFF